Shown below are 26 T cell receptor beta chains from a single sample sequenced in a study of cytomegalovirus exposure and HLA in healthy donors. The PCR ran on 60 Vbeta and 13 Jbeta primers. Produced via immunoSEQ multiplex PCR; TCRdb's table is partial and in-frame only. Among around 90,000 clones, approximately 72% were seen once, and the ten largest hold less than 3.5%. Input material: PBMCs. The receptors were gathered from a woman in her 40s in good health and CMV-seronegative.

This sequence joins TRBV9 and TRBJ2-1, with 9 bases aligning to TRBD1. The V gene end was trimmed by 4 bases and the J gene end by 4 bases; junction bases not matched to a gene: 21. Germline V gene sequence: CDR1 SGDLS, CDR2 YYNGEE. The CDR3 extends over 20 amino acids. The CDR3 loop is CASSFHFDRGRSRGYNEQFF. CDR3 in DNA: TGTGCCAGCAGCTTCCATTTCGACAGGGGGAGGTCGAGGGGTTACAATGAGCAGTTCTTC. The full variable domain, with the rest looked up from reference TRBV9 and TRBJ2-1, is DSGVTQTPKHLITATGQRVTLRCSPRSGDLSVYWYQQSLDQGLQFLIQYYNGEERAKGNILERFSAQQFPDLHSELNLSSLELGDSALYFCASSFHFDRGRSRGYNEQFFGPGTRLTVL.

CDR3 protein: CASSNEFLAGAYEQYF. The CDR3 DNA is TGTGCCAGCAGTAACGAGTTCCTAGCGGGCGCCTACGAGCAGTACTTC. The chain carries TRBV6-6 and TRBJ2-7, with 8 bases matching TRBD2. J gave up 2 bases and V 5 bases, and 11 bases lay outside the gene matches. The CDR3 runs to 16 residues. Germline loops: CDR1 MNHNY, CDR2 SVGAGI (reference sequence).

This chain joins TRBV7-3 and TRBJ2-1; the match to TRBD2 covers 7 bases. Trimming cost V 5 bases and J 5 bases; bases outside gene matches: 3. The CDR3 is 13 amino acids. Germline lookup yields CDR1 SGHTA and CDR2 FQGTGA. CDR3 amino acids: CASSSGTHNEQFF. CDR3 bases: TGTGCCAGCAGCAGCGGGACGCACAATGAGCAGTTCTTC.

CDR3 DNA sequence: TGTGCCAGCAGTTCCCCCTGCGAGCAGTACTTC. Translation: CASSSPCEQYF. J is TRBJ2-7 and V is TRBV28; D gene ambiguous. In germline, CDR1 is MDHEN, CDR2 SYDVKM. CDR3 length equals 11 residues. Trimming took off 4 bases at V and 6 bases at J, with 7 bases between the two ends.

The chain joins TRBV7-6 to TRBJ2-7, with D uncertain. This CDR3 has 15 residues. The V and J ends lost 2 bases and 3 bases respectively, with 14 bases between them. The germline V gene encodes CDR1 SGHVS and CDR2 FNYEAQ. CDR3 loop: CASSLRHQDIYEQYF. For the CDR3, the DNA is TGTGCCAGCAGCTTAAGACACCAAGATATCTACGAGCAGTACTTC.

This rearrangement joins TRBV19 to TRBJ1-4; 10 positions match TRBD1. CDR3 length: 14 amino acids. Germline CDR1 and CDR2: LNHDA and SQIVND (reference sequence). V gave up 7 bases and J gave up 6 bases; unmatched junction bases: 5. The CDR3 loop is CASTGTGVYEKLFF. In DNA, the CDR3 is TGTGCCAGTACTGGGACAGGGGTATATGAAAAACTGTTTTTT.

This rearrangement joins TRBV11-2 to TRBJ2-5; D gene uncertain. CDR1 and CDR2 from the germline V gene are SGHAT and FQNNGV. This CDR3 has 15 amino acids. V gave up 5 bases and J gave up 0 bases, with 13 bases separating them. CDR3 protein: CASSHLPVHQETQYF. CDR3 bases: TGTGCCAGCAGCCACCTCCCGGTCCACCAAGAGACCCAGTACTTC.

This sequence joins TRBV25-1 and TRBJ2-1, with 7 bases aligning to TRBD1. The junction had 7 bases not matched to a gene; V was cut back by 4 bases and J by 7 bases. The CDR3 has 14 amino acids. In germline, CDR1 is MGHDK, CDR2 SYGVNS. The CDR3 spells CASSVTGENNEQFF. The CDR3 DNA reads TGTGCCAGCAGTGTCACAGGGGAAAATAATGAGCAGTTCTTC. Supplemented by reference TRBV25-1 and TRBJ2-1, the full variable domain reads EADIYQTPRYLVIGTGKKITLECSQTMGHDKMYWYQQDPGMELHLIHYSYGVNSTEKGDLSSESTVSRIRTEHFPLTLESARPSHTSQYLCASSVTGENNEQFFGPGTRLTVL.

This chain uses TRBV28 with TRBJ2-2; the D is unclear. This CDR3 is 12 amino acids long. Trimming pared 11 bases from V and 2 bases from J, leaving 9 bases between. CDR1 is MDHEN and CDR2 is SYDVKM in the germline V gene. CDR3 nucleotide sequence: TGTGCCGGCAAACTTAACACCGGGGAGCTGTTTTTT. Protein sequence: CAGKLNTGELFF.

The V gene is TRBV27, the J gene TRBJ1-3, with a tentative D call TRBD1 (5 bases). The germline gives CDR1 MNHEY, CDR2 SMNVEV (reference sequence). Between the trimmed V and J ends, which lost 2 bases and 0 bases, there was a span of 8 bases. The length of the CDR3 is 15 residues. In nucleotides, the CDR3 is TGTGCCAGCAGTTTACTCGGGGGCTCTGGAAACACCATATATTTT. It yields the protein CASSLLGGSGNTIYF.

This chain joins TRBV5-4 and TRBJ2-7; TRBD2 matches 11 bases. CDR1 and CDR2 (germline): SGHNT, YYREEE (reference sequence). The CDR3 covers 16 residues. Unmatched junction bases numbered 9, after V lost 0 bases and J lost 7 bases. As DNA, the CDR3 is TGTGCCAGCAGCTTGGGTAGCGGGAGGGCCTCGGGTGAGCAGTACTTC. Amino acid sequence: CASSLGSGRASGEQYF. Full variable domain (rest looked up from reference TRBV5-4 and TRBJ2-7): ETGVTQSPTHLIKTRGQQVTLRCSSQSGHNTVSWYQQALGQGPQFIFQYYREEENGRGNFPPRFSGLQFPNYSSELNVNALELDDSALYLCASSLGSGRASGEQYFGPGTRLTVT.

The CDR3 DNA follows: TGTGCCAGCAGCTTAGGACAGGGCCCCTATGGCTACACCTTC. Its translation: CASSLGQGPYGYTF. This chain connects TRBV7-2 to TRBJ1-2; 7 bases are shared with TRBD1. Trimming cost V 1 base and J 4 bases; bases outside gene matches: 3. Germline-derived CDR1 and CDR2 are SGHTA and FQGNSA. The length of the CDR3 is 14 residues.

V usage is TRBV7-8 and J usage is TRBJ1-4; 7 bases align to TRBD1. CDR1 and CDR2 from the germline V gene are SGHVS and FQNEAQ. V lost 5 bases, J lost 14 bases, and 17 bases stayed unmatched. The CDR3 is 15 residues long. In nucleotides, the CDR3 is TGTGCCAGCAGCAGAGACAGGGTCAAGCTCACCCCCCTGTTTTTT. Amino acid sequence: CASSRDRVKLTPLFF. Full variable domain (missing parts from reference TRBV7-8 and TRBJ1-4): GAGVSQSPRYKVAKRGQDVALRCDPISGHVSLFWYQQALGQGPEFLTYFQNEAQLDKSGLPSDRFFAERPEGSVSTLKIQRTQQEDSAVYLCASSRDRVKLTPLFFGSGTQLSVL.

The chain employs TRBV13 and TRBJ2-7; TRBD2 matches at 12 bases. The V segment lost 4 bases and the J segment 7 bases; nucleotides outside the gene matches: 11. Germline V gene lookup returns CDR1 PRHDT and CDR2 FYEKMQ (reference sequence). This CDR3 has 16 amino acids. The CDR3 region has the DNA TGTGCCAGCAGCTCGAATCCCGGACTAGCGGGGTGGGAGCAGTACTTC. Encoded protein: CASSSNPGLAGWEQYF.

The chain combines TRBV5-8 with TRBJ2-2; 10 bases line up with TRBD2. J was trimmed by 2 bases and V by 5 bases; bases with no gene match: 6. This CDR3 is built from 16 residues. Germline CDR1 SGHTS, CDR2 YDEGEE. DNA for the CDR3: TGTGCCAGCAGAAAAGGACTAGCGGTAAACACCGGGGAGCTGTTTTTT. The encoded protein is CASRKGLAVNTGELFF.

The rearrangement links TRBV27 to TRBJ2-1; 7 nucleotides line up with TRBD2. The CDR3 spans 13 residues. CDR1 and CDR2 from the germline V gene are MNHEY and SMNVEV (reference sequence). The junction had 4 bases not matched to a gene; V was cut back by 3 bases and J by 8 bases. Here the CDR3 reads CASSLTSLYEQFF. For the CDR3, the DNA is TGTGCCAGCAGTTTGACTAGCTTGTATGAGCAGTTCTTC.

The CDR3 DNA sequence: TGTGCCAGCAGCTTAGCTTGGGCCCCTCAGGGCGAGCAGTACTTC. Amino acids: CASSLAWAPQGEQYF. The rearrangement joins TRBV11-2 to TRBJ2-7; possibly TRBD1 for D (5 bases). Per the germline V gene, CDR1 is SGHAT and CDR2 is FQNNGV. This CDR3 contains 15 residues. Trimming cost V 1 base and J 6 bases, with 16 bases left between them.

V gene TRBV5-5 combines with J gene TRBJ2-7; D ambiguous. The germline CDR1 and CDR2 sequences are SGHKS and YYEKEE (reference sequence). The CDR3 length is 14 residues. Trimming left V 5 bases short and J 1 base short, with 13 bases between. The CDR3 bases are TGTGCCAGCAGTCCCACTACATTTTCCTACGAGCAGTACTTC. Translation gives CASSPTTFSYEQYF.

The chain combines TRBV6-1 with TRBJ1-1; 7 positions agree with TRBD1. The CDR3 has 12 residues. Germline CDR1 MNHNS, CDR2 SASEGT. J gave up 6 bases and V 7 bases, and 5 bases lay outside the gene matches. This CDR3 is CASKEGAAEAFF. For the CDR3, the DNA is TGTGCCAGCAAAGAGGGGGCGGCTGAAGCTTTCTTT.

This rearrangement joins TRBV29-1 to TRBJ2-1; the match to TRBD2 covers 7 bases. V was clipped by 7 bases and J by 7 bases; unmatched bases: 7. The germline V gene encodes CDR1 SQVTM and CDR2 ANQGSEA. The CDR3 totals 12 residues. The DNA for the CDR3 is TGCAGCGCCGCCGACGGGAGGAATGAGCAGTTCTTC. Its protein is CSAADGRNEQFF.

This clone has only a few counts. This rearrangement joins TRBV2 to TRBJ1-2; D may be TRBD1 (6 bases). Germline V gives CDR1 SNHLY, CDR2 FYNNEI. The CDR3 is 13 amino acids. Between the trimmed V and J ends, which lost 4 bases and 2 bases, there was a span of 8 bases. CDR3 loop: CASSARGNYGYTF. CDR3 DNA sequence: TGTGCCAGCAGTGCGAGGGGGAACTATGGCTACACCTTC.

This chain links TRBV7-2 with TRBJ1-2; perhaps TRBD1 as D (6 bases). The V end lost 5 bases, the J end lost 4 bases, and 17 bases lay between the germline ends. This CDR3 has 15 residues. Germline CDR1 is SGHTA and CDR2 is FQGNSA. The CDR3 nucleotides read TGTGCCAGCAGCCCAGGACAGCTGATAGCCTATGGCTACACCTTC. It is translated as CASSPGQLIAYGYTF. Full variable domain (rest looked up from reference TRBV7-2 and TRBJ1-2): GAGVSQSPSNKVTEKGKDVELRCDPISGHTALYWYRQSLGQGLEFLIYFQGNSAPDKSGLPSDRFSAERTGGSVSTLTIQRTQQEDSAVYLCASSPGQLIAYGYTFGSGTRLTVV.

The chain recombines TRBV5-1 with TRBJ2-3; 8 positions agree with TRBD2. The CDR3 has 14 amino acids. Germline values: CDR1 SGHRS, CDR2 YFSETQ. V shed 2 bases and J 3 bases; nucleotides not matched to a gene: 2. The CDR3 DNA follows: TGCGCCAGCAGCTTAGGGACTAGGACAGATACGCAGTATTTT. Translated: CASSLGTRTDTQYF.

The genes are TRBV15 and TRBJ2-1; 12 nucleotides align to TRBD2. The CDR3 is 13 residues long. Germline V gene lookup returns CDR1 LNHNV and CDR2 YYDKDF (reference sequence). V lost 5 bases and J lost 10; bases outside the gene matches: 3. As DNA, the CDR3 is TGTGCCACCAGCCCTAGCGGGAGGGAGGAGCAGTTCTTC. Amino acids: CATSPSGREEQFF.

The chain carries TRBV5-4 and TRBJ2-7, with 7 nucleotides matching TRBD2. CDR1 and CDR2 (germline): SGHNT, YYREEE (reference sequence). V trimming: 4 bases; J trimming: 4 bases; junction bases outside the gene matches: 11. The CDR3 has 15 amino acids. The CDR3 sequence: CASSARAGVGYEQYF. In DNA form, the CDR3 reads TGTGCCAGCAGCGCACGGGCGGGAGTAGGTTACGAGCAGTACTTC.

Written as DNA, the CDR3 is TGTGCCAGCAGCCCTTTTACTATAGGACTGGATACGCAGTATTTT. Amino acids: CASSPFTIGLDTQYF. The chain recombines TRBV28 with TRBJ2-3; TRBD2 is a possible D gene (5 bases). This CDR3 contains 15 residues. Trimming cost V 6 bases and J 6 bases, with 19 bases left between them. Germline lookup yields CDR1 MDHEN and CDR2 SYDVKM.